These 23 T cell receptor beta chains originate from one sample sequenced in a study of cytomegalovirus exposure and HLA in healthy donors. The PCR employed 60 Vbeta primers together with 13 Jbeta primers. This table comes from immunoSEQ multiplex PCR, and its TCRdb copy is limited to in-frame clones, with some not included. The table records fewer than 80,000 clones, 65% to 75% of them present only once. Material: PBMCs. Source of these receptors: a woman under 40 in good health and CMV-seronegative.

The gene calls are TRBV11-2 and TRBJ2-1; TRBD2 aligns across 8 bases. Germline lookup yields CDR1 SGHAT and CDR2 FQNNGV. The CDR3 is made up of 18 amino acids. The V segment lost 5 bases and the J segment 1 base; nucleotides outside the gene matches: 13. CDR3 sequence (DNA): TGTGCCAGCAGCAACCCTTTAGCGGGAAGGCAATCCTACAATGAGCAGTTCTTC. Its protein product is CASSNPLAGRQSYNEQFF. The complete variable domain, with remaining parts taken from reference TRBV11-2 and TRBJ2-1, reads EAGVAQSPRYKIIEKRQSVAFWCNPISGHATLYWYQQILGQGPKLLIQFQNNGVVDDSQLPKDRFSAERLKGVDSTLKIQPAKLEDSAVYLCASSNPLAGRQSYNEQFFGPGTRLTVL.

The V and J genes are TRBV6-1 and TRBJ1-1, with D maybe TRBD1 (5 bases). There are 15 residues in the CDR3. V lost 4 bases and J 3 bases, leaving 15 bases between the germline ends. The germline CDR1 and CDR2 sequences are MNHNS and SASEGT. CDR3 amino acids: CASSVDSGFDTEAFF. In DNA form, the CDR3 reads TGTGCCAGCAGTGTTGACAGCGGGTTCGACACTGAAGCTTTCTTT.

The chain links TRBV5-1 to TRBJ1-1; 8 nucleotides match TRBD1. The germline gives CDR1 SGHRS, CDR2 YFSETQ. Trimming removed 0 bases from V and 7 bases from J; junction bases left unmatched: 2. The CDR3 is made up of 13 amino acids. The CDR3, as DNA: TGCGCCAGCAGCTTGGTCGACAGGGGTGAAGCTTTCTTT. Translated, it gives CASSLVDRGEAFF.

This clone was seen once. CDR3 loop: CASSDLVGSTGELFF. The CDR3 bases are TGCGCCAGCAGTGACCTGGTCGGGTCCACCGGGGAGCTGTTTTTT. The chain links TRBV10-2 to TRBJ2-2; D uncertain. Germline assignment: CDR1 WSHSY and CDR2 SAAADI. The CDR3 spans 15 residues. Deletions cut 3 bases from V and 4 bases from J, with 12 bases between.

This chain connects TRBV20-1 to TRBJ2-1; D gene uncertain. The CDR3 length is 11 residues. The germline V gene has CDR1 DFQATT and CDR2 SNEGSKA (reference sequence). V lost 3 bases to trimming and J lost 8 bases, with 8 bases between them. The CDR3 region is CSASSGHEQFF. The CDR3 nucleotides are TGCAGTGCTAGTTCTGGGCATGAGCAGTTCTTC.

The chain employs TRBV10-1 and TRBJ1-2; TRBD1 matches 11 bases. This CDR3 has 16 residues. Germline loops: CDR1 WNHNN, CDR2 SYGVQD (reference sequence). V shed 2 bases, J shed 3 bases, and the junction held 5 bases outside the gene matches. As DNA, the CDR3 is TGCGCCAGCAGTGAGCAGGACAGGGGGCTTGACTATGGCTACACCTTC. It codes for CASSEQDRGLDYGYTF.

The chain has TRBV5-1 and TRBJ2-5; 13 nucleotides line up with TRBD2. Per germline, CDR1 SGHRS and CDR2 YFSETQ. The CDR3 totals 18 residues. Trimming removed 2 bases from V and 2 bases from J; junction bases left unmatched: 9. The CDR3 here is CASSLRTSGGNRQETQYF. In DNA form, the CDR3 reads TGCGCCAGCAGCTTAAGGACTAGCGGGGGTAATAGACAAGAGACCCAGTACTTC.

CDR3 in amino acids: CATSPRGQGRTEAFF. Here the CDR3 DNA reads TGTGCCACCAGCCCCCGGGGACAGGGAAGGACCGAAGCTTTCTTT. The gene calls are TRBV15 and TRBJ1-1, with 9 bases aligning to TRBD1. The germline V gene encodes CDR1 LNHNV and CDR2 YYDKDF (reference sequence). Losses at the gene ends were 5 bases for V and 8 bases for J; bases not matched to a gene: 12. CDR3 length equals 15 residues.

Relative to its sample, this clone is medium-sized (0.01 to 0.1%). The rearrangement links TRBV11-2 to TRBJ2-7; 9 bases line up with TRBD1. The trim removed 5 bases at V and 1 base at J, leaving 15 bases unmatched. The CDR3 sequence is 18 residues long. Germline CDR1 and CDR2: SGHAT and FQNNGV. The CDR3 spells CASSPIARRDRDSYEQYV. DNA for the CDR3: TGTGCCAGCAGCCCGATAGCTCGGAGGGACAGGGATTCCTACGAGCAGTACGTC.

Turning to this clone: The germline gene is not matched at one end of the junction; a read error may be the cause. The sample carries other DNA sequences with the same CDR3. V is TRBV9 and J is TRBJ2-1, with 12 bases identical to TRBD2. The CDR3 consists of 15 residues. Looked up from germline, CDR1 is SGDLS and CDR2 is YYNGEE. The CDR3 reads CASSVLAGGIDEQFF. CDR3 coding DNA: TGTGCCAGCAGCGTGCTAGCGGGGGGGATCGATGAACAGTTCTTC.

J is TRBJ2-3 and V is TRBV5-4, with 7 bases fitting TRBD2. The trim removed 4 bases at V and 2 bases at J, leaving 16 bases unmatched. Germline V gives CDR1 SGHNT, CDR2 YYREEE (reference sequence). The CDR3 contains 18 residues. CDR3 region: CASSDGGGTKDFTDTQYF. CDR3 nucleotide sequence: TGTGCCAGCAGCGATGGGGGGGGGACTAAGGACTTCACAGATACGCAGTATTTT.

V is TRBV10-3 and J is TRBJ2-5; 8 bases align to TRBD2. CDR1 and CDR2 from the germline V gene are ENHRY and SYGVKD. The V segment lost 2 bases and the J segment 0 bases; nucleotides outside the gene matches: 5. The CDR3 runs 16 residues. CDR3 amino acids: CAISEGTSGNQETQYF. CDR3 DNA: TGTGCCATCAGTGAGGGTACTAGCGGCAACCAAGAGACCCAGTACTTC.

This chain uses TRBV4-1 with TRBJ2-1; 12 bases are a match to TRBD2. Germline trimming cut 0 bases from V and 12 bases from J; bases unmatched to any gene: 9. The CDR3 runs 16 residues. CDR1 and CDR2 (germline): MGHRA, YSYEKL. The CDR3 DNA reads as TGCGCCAGCAGCCAAGAATTCGCTAGCGGGAGGGCCGGGCAGTTCTTC. Translating it yields CASSQEFASGRAGQFF.

Written as DNA, the CDR3 is TGTGCCAGCAGTCCCTGGGACATAGGGAGAGAGACCCAGTACTTC. Translation gives CASSPWDIGRETQYF. This chain connects TRBV27 to TRBJ2-5, with D perhaps TRBD1 (6 bases). V lost 5 bases and J lost 4, with 17 bases in between. Per the germline V gene, CDR1 is MNHEY and CDR2 is SMNVEV (reference sequence). This CDR3 is 15 amino acids long.

This chain links TRBV9 with TRBJ2-5; the match to TRBD2 covers 11 bases. This CDR3 has 16 residues. With V trimmed by 0 bases and J by 5 bases, 6 bases remained unmatched. CDR1 SGDLS and CDR2 YYNGEE come from the germline V gene. CDR3 sequence (DNA): TGTGCCAGCAGCGTAGCGGGGGGGACTAGCGGTGAGACCCAGTACTTC. Translated, it gives CASSVAGGTSGETQYF. The variable domain in full, with the rest retrieved from reference TRBV9 and TRBJ2-5, is DSGVTQTPKHLITATGQRVTLRCSPRSGDLSVYWYQQSLDQGLQFLIQYYNGEERAKGNILERFSAQQFPDLHSELNLSSLELGDSALYFCASSVAGGTSGETQYFGPGTRLLVL.

CDR3 DNA: TGTGCCAGCAGCTCCGGCGGGACTACCACAGATACGCAGTATTTT. Encoded protein: CASSSGGTTTDTQYF. V gene TRBV7-3 combines with J gene TRBJ2-3, with TRBD2 identical over 7 bases. CDR3 size: 15 residues. V lost 4 bases, J lost 2 bases, and 6 bases stayed unmatched. CDR1 is SGHTA, CDR2 FQGTGA, per germline.

This clone was observed once. This rearrangement joins TRBV2 to TRBJ2-5; no definite D call. V shed 1 base and J shed 1 base, with 7 bases lying between them. This CDR3 is built from 14 residues. Per the germline V gene, CDR1 is SNHLY and CDR2 is FYNNEI. The CDR3 DNA follows: TGTGCCAGCAGTGAAGTTTCCATCCAAGAGACCCAGTACTTC. Translation gives CASSEVSIQETQYF.

This clone was detected a few times. V and J are TRBV19 and TRBJ1-4; D may be TRBD1 (6 bases). Trimming left V 4 bases short and J 3 bases short, with 9 bases between. The CDR3 sequence is 14 residues long. Germline V gene lookup returns CDR1 LNHDA and CDR2 SQIVND (reference sequence). CDR3: CASSTWTANEKLFF. CDR3 DNA sequence: TGTGCCAGTAGTACTTGGACAGCTAATGAAAAACTGTTTTTT.

The V gene is TRBV18, the J gene TRBJ1-2; TRBD1 matches at 11 bases. Germline CDR1 is KGHSH and CDR2 is LQKENI. CDR3 length: 15 residues. J was trimmed by 4 bases and V by 2 bases; bases with no gene match: 3. CDR3 in DNA: TGTGCCAGCTCACCAAGGGGACAGGGGGGCTATGGCTACACCTTC. As protein: CASSPRGQGGYGYTF. The variable domain in full, with the rest retrieved from reference TRBV18 and TRBJ1-2, is NAGVMQNPRHLVRRRGQEARLRCSPMKGHSHVYWYRQLPEEGLKFMVYLQKENIIDESGMPKERFSAEFPKEGPSILRIQQVVRGDSAAYFCASSPRGQGGYGYTFGSGTRLTVV.

This clone came up a few times. The rearrangement uses TRBV5-4 and TRBJ2-4; TRBD2 matches 8 bases. The trim removed 0 bases at V and 6 bases at J, leaving 11 bases unmatched. This CDR3 region has 17 residues. From germline, CDR1 is SGHNT and CDR2 YYREEE (reference sequence). The CDR3 here is CASSLAYDSGKRNIQYF. Here the CDR3 DNA reads TGTGCCAGCAGCTTGGCCTACGATAGCGGGAAGAGAAACATTCAGTACTTC.

This clone occurred a few times. The chain combines TRBV6-6 with TRBJ1-1; 7 bases are shared with TRBD1. The V gene's germline CDR1 is MNHNY and CDR2 SVGAGI (reference sequence). V was clipped by 7 bases and J by 2 bases; unmatched bases: 10. CDR3 length: 15 residues. CDR3 amino acids: CASINDRVGNTEAFF. DNA of the CDR3: TGTGCCAGCATCAACGACAGGGTGGGTAACACTGAAGCTTTCTTT.

The chain carries TRBV5-1 and TRBJ1-4; TRBD1 matches at 9 bases. V lost 1 base and J lost 2; bases outside the gene matches: 0. The CDR3 has 15 residues. The germline V gene has CDR1 SGHRS and CDR2 YFSETQ. The CDR3 is CASSLTGGTNEKLFF. The DNA of the CDR3 is TGCGCCAGCAGCTTGACAGGGGGCACTAATGAAAAACTGTTTTTT.

The chain is built from TRBV19 and TRBJ2-6; no clear D. V was cut by 7 bases and J by 0 bases, with 13 bases left in between. This CDR3 is built from 16 residues. Germline V gene lookup returns CDR1 LNHDA and CDR2 SQIVND (reference sequence). CDR3 amino acids: CASKSSESSGANVLTF. The DNA for the CDR3 is TGTGCCAGTAAATCATCAGAAAGCTCTGGGGCCAACGTCCTGACTTTC.